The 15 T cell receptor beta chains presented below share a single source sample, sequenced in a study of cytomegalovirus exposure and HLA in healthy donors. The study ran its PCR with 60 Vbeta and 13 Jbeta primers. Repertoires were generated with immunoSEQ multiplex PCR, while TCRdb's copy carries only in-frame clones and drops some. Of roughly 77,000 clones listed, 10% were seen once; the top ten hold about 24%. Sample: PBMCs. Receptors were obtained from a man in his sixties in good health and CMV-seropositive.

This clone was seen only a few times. The CDR3 is CAIHEGTQTQYF. The CDR3 bases are TGTGCCATCCACGAGGGAACGCAGACCCAGTACTTC. V is TRBV10-3 and J is TRBJ2-5, with D possibly being TRBD2 (5 bases). Trimming shortened V by 8 bases and J by 6 bases, and 13 bases separated the two germline ends. The CDR3 is 12 residues long. Germline loops: CDR1 ENHRY, CDR2 SYGVKD.

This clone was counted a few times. The CDR3 DNA is TGTGCCAGCAGCTTAGTTCCAGGGGGTACTGAAGCTTTCTTT. Amino acid sequence: CASSLVPGGTEAFF. The rearrangement uses TRBV7-6 and TRBJ1-1, with TRBD1 matching over 7 bases. The ends lost 1 base at V and 5 bases at J; junction bases unmatched: 4. This CDR3 spans 14 amino acids. Germline V gives CDR1 SGHVS, CDR2 FNYEAQ.

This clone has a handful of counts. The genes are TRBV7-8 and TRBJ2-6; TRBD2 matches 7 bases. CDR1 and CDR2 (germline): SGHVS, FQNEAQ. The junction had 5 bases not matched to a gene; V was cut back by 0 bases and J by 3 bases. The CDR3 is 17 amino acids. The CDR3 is CASSLALTGGGANVLTF. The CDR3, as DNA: TGTGCCAGCAGCTTAGCGCTGACGGGAGGTGGGGCCAACGTCCTGACTTTC.

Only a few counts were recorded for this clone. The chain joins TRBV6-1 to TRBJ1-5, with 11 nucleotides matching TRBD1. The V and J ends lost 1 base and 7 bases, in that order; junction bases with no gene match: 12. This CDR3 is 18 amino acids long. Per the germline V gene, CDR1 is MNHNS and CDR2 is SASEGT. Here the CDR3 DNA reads TGTGCCAGCAGTGAAGTCAGGACAGGGGGCGGAATTGGCCAGCCCCAGCATTTT. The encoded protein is CASSEVRTGGGIGQPQHF.

The CDR3 nucleotides are TGTGCCAGCAGCCAAGGGGCCATTCGCACAGATACGCAGTATTTT. It translates to CASSQGAIRTDTQYF. The chain employs TRBV4-2 and TRBJ2-3; D is unresolved. The V and J ends lost 1 base and 1 base respectively, with 9 bases between them. Germline V gives CDR1 LGHNA, CDR2 YNFKEQ. This CDR3 comprises 15 residues.

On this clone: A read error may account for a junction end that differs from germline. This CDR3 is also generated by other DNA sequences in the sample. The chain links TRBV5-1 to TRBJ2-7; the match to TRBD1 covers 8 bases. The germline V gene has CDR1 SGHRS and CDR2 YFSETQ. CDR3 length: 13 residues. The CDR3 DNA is TGCGCCAGCAGTTTGGACAGGGTCTACGAGCAGTACTTC. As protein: CASSLDRVYEQYF.

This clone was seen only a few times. In DNA, the CDR3 is TGTGCCAGCTCACCGTTAGGGGGTGAAGCTTTCTTT. Translating it yields CASSPLGGEAFF. The chain is built from TRBV18 and TRBJ1-1, with D possibly matching TRBD1 (6 bases). The CDR3 has 12 residues. Germline CDR1 reads KGHSH; CDR2 reads LQKENI. The V gene lost 3 bases and the J gene lost 7 bases, with 9 bases spanning the gap. Drawing the rest from reference TRBV18 and TRBJ1-1, the complete variable domain is NAGVMQNPRHLVRRRGQEARLRCSPMKGHSHVYWYRQLPEEGLKFMVYLQKENIIDESGMPKERFSAEFPKEGPSILRIQQVVRGDSAAYFCASSPLGGEAFFGQGTRLTVV.

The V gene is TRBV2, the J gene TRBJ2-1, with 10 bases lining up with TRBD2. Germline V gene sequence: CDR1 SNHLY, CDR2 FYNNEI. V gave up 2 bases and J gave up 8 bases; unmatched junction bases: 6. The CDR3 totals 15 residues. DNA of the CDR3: TGTGCCAGCAGTGAACCACTAGCGGGAAAAGATGAGCAGTTCTTC. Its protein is CASSEPLAGKDEQFF.

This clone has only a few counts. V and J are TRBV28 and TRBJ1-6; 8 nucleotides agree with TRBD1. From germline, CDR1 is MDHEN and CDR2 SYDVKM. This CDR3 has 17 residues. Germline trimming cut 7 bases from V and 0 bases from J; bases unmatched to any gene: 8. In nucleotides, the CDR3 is TGTGCCAGCAACACTATCAGGGGGCGCTCCTATAATTCACCCCTCCACTTT. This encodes CASNTIRGRSYNSPLHF.

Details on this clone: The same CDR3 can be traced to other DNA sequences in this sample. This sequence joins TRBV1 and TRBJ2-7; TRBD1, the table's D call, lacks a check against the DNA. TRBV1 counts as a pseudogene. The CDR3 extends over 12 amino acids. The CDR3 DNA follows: TGCACCGGGACAGGGGCGGGAGACGAGCAGTACTTC. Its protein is CTGTGAGDEQYF.

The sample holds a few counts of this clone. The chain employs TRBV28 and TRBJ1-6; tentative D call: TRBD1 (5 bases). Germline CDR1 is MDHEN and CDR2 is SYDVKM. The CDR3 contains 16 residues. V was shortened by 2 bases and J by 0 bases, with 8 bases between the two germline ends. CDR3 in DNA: TGTGCCAGCAGTTTACGACAGAGCTCCTATAATTCACCCCTCCACTTT. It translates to CASSLRQSSYNSPLHF. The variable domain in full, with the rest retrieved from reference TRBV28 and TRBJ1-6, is DVKVTQSSRYLVKRTGEKVFLECVQDMDHENMFWYRQDPGLGLRLIYFSYDVKMKEKGDIPEGYSVSREKKERFSLILESASTNQTSMYLCASSLRQSSYNSPLHFGNGTRLTVT.

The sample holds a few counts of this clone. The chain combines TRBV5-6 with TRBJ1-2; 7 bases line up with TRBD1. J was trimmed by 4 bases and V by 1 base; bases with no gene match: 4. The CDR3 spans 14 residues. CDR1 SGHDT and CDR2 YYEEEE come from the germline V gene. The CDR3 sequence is CASSLRRQGYGYTF. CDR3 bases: TGTGCCAGCAGCTTGCGGAGACAGGGCTATGGCTACACCTTC.

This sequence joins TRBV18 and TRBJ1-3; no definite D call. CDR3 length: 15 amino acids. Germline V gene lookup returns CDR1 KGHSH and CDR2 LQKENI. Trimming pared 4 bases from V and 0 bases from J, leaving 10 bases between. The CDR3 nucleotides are TGTGCCAGCTCACTTAGTACCGTCTCTGGAAACACCATATATTTT. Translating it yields CASSLSTVSGNTIYF.

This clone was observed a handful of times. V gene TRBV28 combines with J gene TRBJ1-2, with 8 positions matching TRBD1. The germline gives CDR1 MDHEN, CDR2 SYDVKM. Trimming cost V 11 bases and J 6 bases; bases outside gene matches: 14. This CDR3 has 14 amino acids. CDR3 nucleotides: TGTGCCTGCCACCGACTGGACAGGGCTCATGGCTACACCTTC. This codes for CACHRLDRAHGYTF.

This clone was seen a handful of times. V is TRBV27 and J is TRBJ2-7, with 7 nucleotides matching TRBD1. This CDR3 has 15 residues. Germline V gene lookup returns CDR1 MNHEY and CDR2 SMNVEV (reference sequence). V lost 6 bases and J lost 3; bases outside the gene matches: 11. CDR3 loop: CASSPRQGVNYEQYV. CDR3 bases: TGTGCCAGCAGCCCCCGACAGGGAGTAAACTACGAGCAGTACGTC.